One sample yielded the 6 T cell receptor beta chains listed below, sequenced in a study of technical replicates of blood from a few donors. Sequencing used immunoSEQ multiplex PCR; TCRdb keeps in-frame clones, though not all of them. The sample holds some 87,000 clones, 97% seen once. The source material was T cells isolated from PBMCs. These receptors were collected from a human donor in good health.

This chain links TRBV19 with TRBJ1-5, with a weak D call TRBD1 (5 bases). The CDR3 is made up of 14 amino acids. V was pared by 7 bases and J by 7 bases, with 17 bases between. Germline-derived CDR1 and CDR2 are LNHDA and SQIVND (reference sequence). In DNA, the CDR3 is TGTGCCAGTACCTTCGGGGGAGGAGAGCAGCCCCAGCATTTT. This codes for CASTFGGGEQPQHF.

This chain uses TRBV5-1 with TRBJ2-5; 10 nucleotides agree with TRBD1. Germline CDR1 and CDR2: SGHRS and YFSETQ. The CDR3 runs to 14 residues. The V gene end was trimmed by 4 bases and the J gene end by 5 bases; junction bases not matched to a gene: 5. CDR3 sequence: CASSTGQGLETQYF. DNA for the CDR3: TGCGCCAGCAGCACGGGACAGGGGCTGGAGACCCAGTACTTC.

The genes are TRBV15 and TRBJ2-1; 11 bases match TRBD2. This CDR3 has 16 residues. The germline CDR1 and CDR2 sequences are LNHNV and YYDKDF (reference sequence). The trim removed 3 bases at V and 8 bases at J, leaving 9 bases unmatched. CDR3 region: CATSSNLAGGVDEQFF. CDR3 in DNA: TGTGCCACCAGCAGTAATCTAGCGGGGGGAGTCGATGAGCAGTTCTTC.

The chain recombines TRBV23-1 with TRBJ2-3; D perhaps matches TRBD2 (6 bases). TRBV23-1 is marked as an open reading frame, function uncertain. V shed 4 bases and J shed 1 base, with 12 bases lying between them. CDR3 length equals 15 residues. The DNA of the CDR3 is TGCGCCAGCAGTCGAGCCCCTAGCGGCACAGATACGCAGTATTTT. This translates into CASSRAPSGTDTQYF.

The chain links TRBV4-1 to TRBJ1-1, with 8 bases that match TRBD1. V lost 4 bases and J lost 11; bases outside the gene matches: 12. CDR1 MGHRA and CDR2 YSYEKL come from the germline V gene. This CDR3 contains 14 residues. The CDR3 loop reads CASSPILRDRSAFF. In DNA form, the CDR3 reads TGCGCCAGCAGCCCCATCCTGAGGGACAGGTCGGCTTTCTTT.

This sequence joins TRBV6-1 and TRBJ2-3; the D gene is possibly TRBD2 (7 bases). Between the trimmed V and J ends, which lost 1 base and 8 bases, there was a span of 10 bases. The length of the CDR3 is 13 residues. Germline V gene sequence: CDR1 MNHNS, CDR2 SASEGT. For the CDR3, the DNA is TGTGCCAGCAGTGAAGGTGGGGGGGCTACGCAGTATTTT. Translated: CASSEGGGATQYF.